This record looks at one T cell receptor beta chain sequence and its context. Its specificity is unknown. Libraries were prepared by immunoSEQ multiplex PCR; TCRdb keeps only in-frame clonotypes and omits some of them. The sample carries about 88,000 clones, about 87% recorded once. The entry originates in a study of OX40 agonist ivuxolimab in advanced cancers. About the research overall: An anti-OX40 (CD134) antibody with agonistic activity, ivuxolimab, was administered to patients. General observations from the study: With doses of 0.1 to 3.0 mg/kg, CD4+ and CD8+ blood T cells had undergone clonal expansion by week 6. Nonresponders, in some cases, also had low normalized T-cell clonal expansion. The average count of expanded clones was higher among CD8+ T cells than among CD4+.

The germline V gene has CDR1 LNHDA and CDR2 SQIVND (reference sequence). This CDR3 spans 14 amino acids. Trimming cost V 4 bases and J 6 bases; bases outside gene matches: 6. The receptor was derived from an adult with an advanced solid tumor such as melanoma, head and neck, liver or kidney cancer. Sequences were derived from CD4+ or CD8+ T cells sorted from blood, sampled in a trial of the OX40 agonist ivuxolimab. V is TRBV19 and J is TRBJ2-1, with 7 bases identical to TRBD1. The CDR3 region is CASSRAAGGNEQFF. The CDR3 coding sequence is TGTGCCAGTAGTAGAGCGGCAGGGGGCAATGAGCAGTTCTTC.